This TCR beta chain is from a study of T cell repertoires in cytomegalovirus infection. Across the study: The authors used CMV epitopes that were HLA-C-restricted (recently identified) and HLA-B-restricted (well studied). Public TCR beta signatures marked donors with CMV infection and the matching HLA.

Turning to this clonotype: Antigen: not known.

Study-level results: Carriers of CMV plus the relevant HLA were identified by cumulative public TCR beta family frequency.

Using its own MiXCR run on the reads, TCRdb lists one record per CDR3 protein. The data show fewer than 850,000 distinct CDR3 sequences, about 29% seen once. The source of this sequence is a human donor in good health (CMV status not recorded). Some clones in this sample may be carry-over from other donors' samples. Specimen: cultured CD8+ T cells from PBMCs, collected from culture after CMV antigen stimulation.

The CDR3 coding sequence is TGTGCCAGCAGTTACGAAAGCCCCTACGAGCAGTACTTC. Translating it yields CASSYESPYEQYF. The V and J genes are TRBV6-6 and TRBJ2-7; no clear D. The V and J ends lost 2 bases and 2 bases respectively, with 7 bases between them. This CDR3 comprises 13 residues. Germline values: CDR1 MNHNY, CDR2 SVGAGI (reference sequence).